This T cell receptor (beta chain) was captured in a study of cytomegalovirus exposure and HLA in healthy donors. The CDR3 loop spans 10 amino acids. CDR1 and CDR2 from the germline V gene are DFQATT and SNEGSKA (reference sequence). The V gene lost 3 bases and the J gene lost 9 bases, with 9 bases spanning the gap. Findings and caveats of the study: CMV serostatus was the sole immune exposure information available. Sequencing artifact likely explains a cluster of highly shared sequence variants. Later analysis identified about 18,000 TCR beta sequences associated with HLA alleles, using a false discovery rate threshold of 0.05. Investigators reported 150 to 200 TCR beta chains as tied to cytomegalovirus.

In regard to this clone: Its antigen is not known.

This PCR relied on a set of 60 Vbeta primers and 13 Jbeta primers. This table comes from immunoSEQ multiplex PCR, and its TCRdb copy is limited to in-frame clones, with some not included. The data hold about 88,000 clones, with around 90% observed a single time. The clonotype originates from a man aged 18 to 29 in good health and CMV-seronegative. The chain combines TRBV20-1 with TRBJ2-7, with D maybe TRBD2 (6 bases). The sample was PBMCs. CDR3 sequence reads: CSASWGGQYF. CDR3 bases: TGCAGTGCTAGTTGGGGAGGGCAGTACTTC.